These 24 T cell receptor beta chains share one sample of origin, sequenced in a study of blood T cell repertoires in COVID-19. Some clones are missing from TCRdb's copy, which holds only in-frame ones; the method was immunoSEQ multiplex PCR. The sample holds 150,000 or so clones, roughly 88% seen once. Sequencing was carried out using PBMCs or T cells enriched from blood (not recorded which). The origin of the receptors is a man in his 70s who had been exposed to COVID-19.

The chain carries TRBV28 and TRBJ1-5; 8 nucleotides line up with TRBD1. The CDR3 consists of 14 residues. Germline-derived CDR1 and CDR2 are MDHEN and SYDVKM. The V segment lost 5 bases and the J segment 7 bases; nucleotides outside the gene matches: 7. In DNA, the CDR3 is TGTGCCAGCAGTGCGTGGCACAGGGGGCAGCCCCAGCATTTT. Protein sequence: CASSAWHRGQPQHF.

The chain uses TRBV6-5 and TRBJ2-1; 8 bases line up with TRBD1. This CDR3 region has 15 residues. Per the germline V gene, CDR1 is MNHEY and CDR2 is SVGAGI. The V gene end was trimmed by 4 bases and the J gene end by 0 bases; junction bases not matched to a gene: 2. CDR3 protein: CASSLDRVSYNEQFF. DNA for the CDR3: TGTGCCAGCAGTTTGGACAGGGTCTCCTACAATGAGCAGTTCTTC.

The CDR3 region is CASRPGQINSPLHF. The CDR3 region has the DNA TGTGCCAGCAGACCCGGACAGATTAATTCACCCCTCCACTTT. The rearrangement links TRBV28 to TRBJ1-6, with D maybe TRBD1 (6 bases). With 6 bases removed from V and 6 bases from J, the gap between germline ends came to 12 bases. Germline CDR1 is MDHEN and CDR2 is SYDVKM. The CDR3 consists of 14 residues.

Here the CDR3 DNA reads TGTGCCAGCAGTTTCGCGGGCAACCCCTCCTACGAGCAGTACTTC. It codes for CASSFAGNPSYEQYF. V and J are TRBV28 and TRBJ2-7; TRBD2 might be the D (5 bases). The ends were cut back, 3 bases at V and 0 bases at J, with 12 bases in the middle. Germline V gene lookup returns CDR1 MDHEN and CDR2 SYDVKM. This CDR3 is 15 amino acids long.

The count of this clone is one. The rearrangement joins TRBV3-1 (or the pseudogene TRBV3-2) to TRBJ2-3, with 11 bases lining up with TRBD1. Germline loops: CDR1 LGHDT, CDR2 YNNKEL (reference sequence). The ends lost 1 base at V and 3 bases at J; junction bases unmatched: 0. The length of the CDR3 is 15 residues. The CDR3 bases are TGTGCCAGCAGCCAAGGGGACAGGGGGACAGATACGCAGTATTTT. Its protein product is CASSQGDRGTDTQYF.

V is TRBV4-3 and J is TRBJ2-7; 12 bases align to TRBD1. The germline CDR1 and CDR2 sequences are LGHNA and YSLEER. The CDR3 spans 15 residues. Losses at the gene ends were 4 bases for V and 7 bases for J; bases not matched to a gene: 8. In nucleotides, the CDR3 is TGCGCCAGCAGCCCACAGGGACAGGGGGCTGGAGAGCAGTACTTC. This gives the protein CASSPQGQGAGEQYF.

This clone was counted once. The genes are TRBV6-5 and TRBJ1-5; D uncertain. Germline CDR1 reads MNHEY; CDR2 reads SVGAGI. The CDR3 sequence is 13 residues long. The germline V and J ends were trimmed by 4 bases and 0 bases, with 4 bases remaining between them. The DNA of the CDR3 is TGTGCCAGCAGTTCAGGTAGCAATCAGCCCCAGCATTTT. Translated: CASSSGSNQPQHF.

This clone was counted only a few times. The chain combines TRBV2 with TRBJ2-4; 8 bases are a match to TRBD1. The CDR3 is 13 residues long. CDR1 is SNHLY, CDR2 FYNNEI, per germline. The J segment lost 7 bases and the V segment lost 6 bases, leaving 5 bases of the junction unmatched. The CDR3 protein is CASSPDRDNIQYF. The CDR3 DNA is TGTGCCAGCAGCCCGGACAGGGATAACATTCAGTACTTC.

This clone was detected many times. V gene TRBV2 combines with J gene TRBJ1-1; 8 bases line up with TRBD1. Per germline, CDR1 SNHLY and CDR2 FYNNEI. The junction had 16 bases not matched to a gene; V was cut back by 6 bases and J by 7 bases. This CDR3 comprises 16 residues. The CDR3 DNA reads as TGTGCCAGCAGAACACTCGCCCCGACAGGGGTCTTTGAAGCTTTCTTT. This codes for CASRTLAPTGVFEAFF. The entire variable domain, with the rest obtained from reference TRBV2 and TRBJ1-1, is as follows: EPEVTQTPSHQVTQMGQEVILRCVPISNHLYFYWYRQILGQKVEFLVSFYNNEISEKSEIFDDQFSVERPDGSNFTLKIRSTKLEDSAMYFCASRTLAPTGVFEAFFGQGTRLTVV.

The CDR3 sequence: CASRRDSSGGEQYF. CDR3 bases: TGTGCCAGCAGAAGGGACAGTAGCGGGGGCGAGCAGTACTTC. The chain is built from TRBV6-5 and TRBJ2-7, with TRBD2 identical over 9 bases. After removal of 6 bases from V and 6 bases from J, the junction contained 9 bases not matched to a gene. Germline V gene data show CDR1 as MNHEY and CDR2 as SVGAGI. This CDR3 is 14 amino acids long.

The chain joins TRBV2 to TRBJ1-5; possible D gene TRBD1, 6 bases. V was clipped by 7 bases and J by 4 bases, with 11 bases between them. CDR3 length: 13 residues. Germline assignment: CDR1 SNHLY and CDR2 FYNNEI. The CDR3 coding sequence is TGTGCCAGCACTAGGGACACGAATCAGCCCCAGCATTTT. Residues: CASTRDTNQPQHF. The full variable domain, with the rest looked up from reference TRBV2 and TRBJ1-5, is EPEVTQTPSHQVTQMGQEVILRCVPISNHLYFYWYRQILGQKVEFLVSFYNNEISEKSEIFDDQFSVERPDGSNFTLKIRSTKLEDSAMYFCASTRDTNQPQHFGDGTRLSIL.

The rearrangement links TRBV7-2 to TRBJ2-5; no definite D call. Germline V gene lookup returns CDR1 SGHTA and CDR2 FQGNSA. The CDR3 totals 15 residues. Between the trimmed V and J ends, which lost 0 bases and 1 base, there was a span of 9 bases. The CDR3 protein is CASSLAAPSQETQYF. The CDR3 DNA is TGTGCCAGCAGCTTAGCGGCTCCTTCCCAAGAGACCCAGTACTTC. Looking up the rest from reference TRBV7-2 and TRBJ2-5 gives the full variable domain: GAGVSQSPSNKVTEKGKDVELRCDPISGHTALYWYRQSLGQGLEFLIYFQGNSAPDKSGLPSDRFSAERTGGSVSTLTIQRTQQEDSAVYLCASSLAAPSQETQYFGPGTRLLVL.

This clone has only a few counts. This sequence joins TRBV18 and TRBJ1-5; perhaps TRBD1 as D (6 bases). Deletions cut 5 bases from V and 5 bases from J, with 13 bases between. The germline V gene encodes CDR1 KGHSH and CDR2 LQKENI. The CDR3 runs 14 residues. The CDR3 here is CASSVTGKDQPQHF. CDR3 bases: TGTGCCAGCTCAGTAACAGGGAAAGATCAGCCCCAGCATTTT.

V and J are TRBV10-1 and TRBJ1-4; D gene unclear. The V end was cut by 4 bases, the J end by 8 bases, with 14 bases between. CDR3 size: 14 residues. From germline, CDR1 is WNHNN and CDR2 SYGVQD (reference sequence). CDR3 loop: CASSGIFEREKLFF. In nucleotides, the CDR3 is TGCGCCAGCAGTGGGATTTTCGAGAGGGAAAAACTGTTTTTT.

This rearrangement joins TRBV7-2 to TRBJ2-3; 11 nucleotides line up with TRBD2. The CDR3 runs to 18 residues. CDR1 and CDR2 from the germline V gene are SGHTA and FQGNSA. Trimming took 0 bases from V and 1 from J; bases not matched to a gene: 6. The CDR3 sequence: CASSLASGRATRTDTQYF. In DNA, the CDR3 is TGTGCCAGCAGCTTAGCTAGCGGGAGGGCCACACGCACAGATACGCAGTATTTT. Complete variable domain (other parts from reference TRBV7-2 and TRBJ2-3): GAGVSQSPSNKVTEKGKDVELRCDPISGHTALYWYRQSLGQGLEFLIYFQGNSAPDKSGLPSDRFSAERTGGSVSTLTIQRTQQEDSAVYLCASSLASGRATRTDTQYFGPGTRLTVL.

The chain is built from TRBV7-9 and TRBJ1-1, with a possible D match to TRBD1 (5 bases). The germline V gene has CDR1 SEHNR and CDR2 FQNEAQ (reference sequence). This CDR3 is 15 amino acids long. Trimming removed 5 bases at V and 0 bases at J, with 13 bases between. Here the CDR3 reads CASSTQAGVNTEAFF. CDR3 bases: TGTGCCAGCAGCACCCAAGCGGGGGTGAACACTGAAGCTTTCTTT.

A single count supports this clone. The rearrangement joins TRBV6-6 to TRBJ1-5; D perhaps matches TRBD1 (6 bases). The germline V gene encodes CDR1 MNHNY and CDR2 SVGAGI (reference sequence). Between the trimmed V and J ends, which lost 0 bases and 6 bases, there was a span of 9 bases. The CDR3 has 14 residues. The CDR3 loop is CASSYSTGSQPQHF. The DNA of the CDR3 is TGTGCCAGCAGTTACTCGACAGGCTCTCAGCCCCAGCATTTT.

This clone was counted once. The genes are TRBV5-6 and TRBJ2-1, with 10 bases lining up with TRBD2. CDR1 SGHDT and CDR2 YYEEEE come from the germline V gene. The CDR3 spans 16 residues. Germline trimming cut 2 bases from V and 5 bases from J; bases unmatched to any gene: 7. CDR3 in amino acids: CASSLGAGGFHNEQFF. CDR3 sequence (DNA): TGTGCCAGCAGCTTAGGAGCGGGAGGGTTTCACAATGAGCAGTTCTTC.

The chain employs TRBV9 and TRBJ2-7; TRBD1 matches at 12 bases. V lost 4 bases, J lost 5 bases, and 1 base stayed unmatched. The CDR3 length is 13 residues. CDR1 and CDR2 (germline): SGDLS, YYNGEE. The CDR3 sequence is CASSWDRGHEQYF. CDR3 nucleotides: TGTGCCAGCAGCTGGGACAGGGGGCACGAGCAGTACTTC.

The count of this clone is one. The rearrangement links TRBV18 to TRBJ2-7; 8 bases are shared with TRBD1. CDR1 KGHSH and CDR2 LQKENI come from the germline V gene. The CDR3 loop spans 14 amino acids. Trimming at V came to 4 bases and at J to 5 bases, leaving 7 bases not matched to a gene. As DNA, the CDR3 is TGTGCCAGCTCACAAGGGGACAGGTTGAACGAGCAGTACTTC. This encodes CASSQGDRLNEQYF.

The CDR3 loop is CASGYPQQGQPQHF. The CDR3 coding sequence is TGTGCCAGCGGTTACCCCCAACAGGGACAACCCCAGCATTTT. This chain connects TRBV28 to TRBJ1-5, with TRBD1 as a possible D gene (6 bases). V lost 8 bases to trimming and J lost 10 bases, with 21 bases between them. Germline V gives CDR1 MDHEN, CDR2 SYDVKM. CDR3 size: 14 residues.

This chain uses TRBV4-1 with TRBJ1-2, with D possibly TRBD1 on 6 matching bases. Trimming took 0 bases from V and 0 from J, leaving 17 bases between them. The CDR3 consists of 18 residues. Germline V gene lookup returns CDR1 MGHRA and CDR2 YSYEKL. CDR3 bases: TGCGCCAGCAGCCAAGAACCCAGGGGTAGGACGTCTAACTATGGCTACACCTTC. This codes for CASSQEPRGRTSNYGYTF.

The V gene is TRBV6-1, the J gene TRBJ1-5; 10 bases map to TRBD1. With 6 bases clipped from V and 4 bases from J, the junction kept 6 bases outside the gene matches. Germline-derived CDR1 and CDR2 are MNHNS and SASEGT. The CDR3 covers 15 residues. The CDR3 nucleotides are TGTGCCAGCAGGGTAATGGACAGGGGGAATCAGCCCCAGCATTTT. It specifies CASRVMDRGNQPQHF.

About this clone: At one boundary the junction diverges from the germline segment, which might be a read error. DNA of the CDR3: TGTGCCATCAGTCGGCTAGCGGGCGCCTACGAGCAGTACTTC. It yields the protein CAISRLAGAYEQYF. J is TRBJ2-7 and V is TRBV27; 8 nucleotides match TRBD2. Germline-derived CDR1 and CDR2 are MNHEY and SMNVEV (reference sequence). The CDR3 loop spans 14 amino acids.